This T cell receptor beta chain stems from a study of response to subunit inactivated influenza vaccine. To note about this clonotype: Its antigen is still unknown.

Whole-study results and caveats: Authors suggested each seasonal influenza vaccination recruits few new T cells.

Each CDR3 protein is one row after TCRdb ran MiXCR on the RT-PCR reads. The sample lists about 650,000 distinct CDR3 sequences; roughly 14% were seen once. The sequence came from a man aged 45-65 years who received an inactivated influenza vaccine. The input for sequencing was PBMCs from blood, taken 11 to 12 days after vaccination.

The CDR3 DNA reads TGTGCCAGCAGTACTACTCGTTACAATGAGCAGTTCTTC. Protein sequence: CASSTTRYNEQFF. V usage is TRBV12-3 or TRBV12-4 and J usage is TRBJ2-1; D gene unclear. The V gene lost 5 bases and the J gene lost 4 bases, with 9 bases spanning the gap. The CDR3 is made up of 13 amino acids.